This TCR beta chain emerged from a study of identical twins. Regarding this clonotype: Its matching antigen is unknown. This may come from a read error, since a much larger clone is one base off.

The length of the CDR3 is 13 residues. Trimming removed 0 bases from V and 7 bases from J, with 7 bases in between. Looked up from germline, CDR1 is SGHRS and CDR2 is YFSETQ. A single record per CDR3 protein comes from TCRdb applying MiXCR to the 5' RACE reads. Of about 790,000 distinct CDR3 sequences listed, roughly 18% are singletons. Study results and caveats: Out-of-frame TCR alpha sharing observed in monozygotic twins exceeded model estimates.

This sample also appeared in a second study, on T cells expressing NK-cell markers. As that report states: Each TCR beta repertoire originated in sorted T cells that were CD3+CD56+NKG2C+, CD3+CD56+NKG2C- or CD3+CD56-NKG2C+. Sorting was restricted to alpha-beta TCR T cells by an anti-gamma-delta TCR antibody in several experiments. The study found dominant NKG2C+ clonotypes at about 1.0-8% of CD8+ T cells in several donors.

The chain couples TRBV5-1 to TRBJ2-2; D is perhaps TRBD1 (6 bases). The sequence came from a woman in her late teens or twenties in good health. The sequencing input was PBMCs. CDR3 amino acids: CASSLGDNGELFF. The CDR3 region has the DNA TGCGCCAGCAGCTTGGGGGACAACGGGGAGCTGTTTTTT.